What follows is one T cell receptor (beta chain) and its context. The antigen remains unidentified. This sample is drawn from a study of shared clonotypes between healthy human individuals. Study-wide points: The authors sampled blood alone, and tissue repertoires likely differ.

The assay used deep level. Sequencing was performed with immunoSEQ multiplex PCR; in TCRdb, only in-frame clones are kept and a portion is missing. Among fewer than 650,000 clones, 75% to 85% were seen once, and the ten largest hold 10% to 15%. All donors qualified as healthy HIV-negative adults and had experienced no recent acute infections or vaccinations. The donors, all of them Caucasian adults, lived in Nashville, Tennessee. With 1 base removed from V and 4 bases from J, the gap between germline ends came to 11 bases. Per germline, CDR1 SGHTA and CDR2 FQGNSA. The CDR3 consists of 15 residues. The rearrangement links TRBV7-2 to TRBJ2-4, with D tentatively TRBD1 (5 bases). The receptor comes from a woman in her forties in good health. Some clones in this sample may be carry-over from other donors' samples. The sequencing input was PBMCs. CDR3 nucleotides: TGTGCCAGCAGCTTAGTGGTAGGGGCTAAAAACATTCAGTACTTC. Its translation is CASSLVVGAKNIQYF.